Listed here are 5 T cell receptor beta chains from one sample, sequenced in a study of neurological immune-mediated disorders. Indicated time point: longitudinal time-point 2. TCRdb reanalysed the 5' RACE reads using MiXCR and keeps one entry per CDR3 protein. The sample yields roughly 60,000 distinct CDR3 sequences, more than 7.5% seen once. Specimen: PBMCs. The receptors were sampled from a man younger than 40 in good health.

This clonotype occurred many times. The chain couples TRBV9 to TRBJ2-7; D tentatively fits TRBD1 or TRBD2 (5 bases each). CDR3 size: 13 residues. With 2 bases removed from V and 7 bases from J, the gap between germline ends came to 13 bases. Per the germline V gene, CDR1 is SGDLS and CDR2 is YYNGEE. Here the CDR3 reads CASSVWGTGEQYF. The CDR3 nucleotides are TGTGCCAGCAGCGTCTGGGGGACGGGGGAGCAGTACTTC.

This clonotype was recorded at least ten times. The V gene is TRBV5-1, the J gene TRBJ1-2; 9 bases agree with TRBD1. Germline V lookup: CDR1 SGHRS, CDR2 YFSETQ. The CDR3 is made up of 15 amino acids. V gave up 6 bases and J gave up 4 bases; unmatched junction bases: 10. CDR3 in DNA: TGCGCCAGCAATCCGACAGGGGGTCATGGCTATGGCTACACCTTC. Translated: CASNPTGGHGYGYTF.

This clonotype has at least ten counts. V gene TRBV29-1 combines with J gene TRBJ2-3; tentatively, D is TRBD2 (5 bases). Germline V gene data show CDR1 as SQVTM and CDR2 as ANQGSEA. This CDR3 contains 13 residues. V was pared by 3 bases and J by 0 bases, with 7 bases between. CDR3 in amino acids: CSVEGGSTDTQYF. CDR3 in DNA: TGCAGCGTTGAGGGCGGGAGCACAGATACGCAGTATTTT.

In its sample, this clonotype was seen many times. At one end the junction does not follow the germline gene, possibly because of a read error. The chain has TRBV5-1 and TRBJ2-7; 11 nucleotides agree with TRBD1. The CDR3 contains 14 residues. CDR1 SGHRS and CDR2 YFSETQ come from the germline V gene. The CDR3 sequence is CASSLGTGGYEQYF. CDR3 sequence (DNA): TGTGCCAGCAGTTTGGGGACAGGGGGTTACGAGCAGTACTTC.

In its sample, this clonotype was seen many times. The chain employs TRBV15 and TRBJ1-2, with D hard to call. Germline CDR1 reads LNHNV; CDR2 reads YYDKDF (reference sequence). V was shortened by 2 bases and J by 9 bases, with 10 bases between the two germline ends. The CDR3 loop spans 12 amino acids. CDR3: CATSRTALSYTF. The CDR3 DNA is TGTGCCACCAGCAGAACAGCGCTCAGCTACACCTTC.